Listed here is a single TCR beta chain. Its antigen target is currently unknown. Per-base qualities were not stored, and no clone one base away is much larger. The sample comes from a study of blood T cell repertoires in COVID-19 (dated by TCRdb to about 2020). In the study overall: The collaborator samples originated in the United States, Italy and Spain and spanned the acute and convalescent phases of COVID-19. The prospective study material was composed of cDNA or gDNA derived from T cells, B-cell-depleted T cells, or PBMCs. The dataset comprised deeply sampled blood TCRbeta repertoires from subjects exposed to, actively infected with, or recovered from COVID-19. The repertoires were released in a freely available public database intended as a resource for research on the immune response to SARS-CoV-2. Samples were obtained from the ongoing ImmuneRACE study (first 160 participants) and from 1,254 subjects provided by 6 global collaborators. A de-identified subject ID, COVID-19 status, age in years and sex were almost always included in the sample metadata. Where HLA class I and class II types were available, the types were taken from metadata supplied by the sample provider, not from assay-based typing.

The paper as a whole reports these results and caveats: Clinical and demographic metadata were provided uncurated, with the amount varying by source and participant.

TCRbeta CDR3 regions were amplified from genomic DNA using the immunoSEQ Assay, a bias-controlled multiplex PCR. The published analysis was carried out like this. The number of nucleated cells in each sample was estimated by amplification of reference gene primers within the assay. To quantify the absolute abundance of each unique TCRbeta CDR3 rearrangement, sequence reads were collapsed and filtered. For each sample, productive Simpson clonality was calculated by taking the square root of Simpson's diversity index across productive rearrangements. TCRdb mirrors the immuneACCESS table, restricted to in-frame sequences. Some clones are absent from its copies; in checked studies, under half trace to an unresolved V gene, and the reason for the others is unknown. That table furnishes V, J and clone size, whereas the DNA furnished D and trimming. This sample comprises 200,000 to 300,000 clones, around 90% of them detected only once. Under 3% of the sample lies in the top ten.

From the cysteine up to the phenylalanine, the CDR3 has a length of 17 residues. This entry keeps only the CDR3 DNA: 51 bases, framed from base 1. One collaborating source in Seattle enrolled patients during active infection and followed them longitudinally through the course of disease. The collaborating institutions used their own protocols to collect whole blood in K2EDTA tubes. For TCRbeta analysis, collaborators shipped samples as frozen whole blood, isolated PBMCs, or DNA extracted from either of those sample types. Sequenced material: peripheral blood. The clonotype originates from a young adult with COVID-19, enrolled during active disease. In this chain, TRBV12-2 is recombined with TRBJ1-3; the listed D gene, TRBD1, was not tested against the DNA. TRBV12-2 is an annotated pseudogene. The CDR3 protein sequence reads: CASRLGGQGATGNTIYF. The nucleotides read TGTGCAAGTCGCTTAGGGGGACAGGGGGCTACTGGAAACACCATATATTTT.